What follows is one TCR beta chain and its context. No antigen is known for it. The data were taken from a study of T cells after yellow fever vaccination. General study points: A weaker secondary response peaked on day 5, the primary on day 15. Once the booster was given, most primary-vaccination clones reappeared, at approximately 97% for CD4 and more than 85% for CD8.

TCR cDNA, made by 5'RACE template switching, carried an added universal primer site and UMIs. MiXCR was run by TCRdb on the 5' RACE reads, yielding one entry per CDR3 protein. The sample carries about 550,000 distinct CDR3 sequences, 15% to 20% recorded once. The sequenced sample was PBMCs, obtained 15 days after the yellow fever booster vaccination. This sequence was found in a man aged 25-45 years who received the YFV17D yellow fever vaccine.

This chain's CDR3 is CAWCAGAVIYNEQFF. The CDR3 bases are TGTGCCTGGTGCGCCGGGGCGGTAATATACAATGAGCAGTTCTTC. This chain connects TRBV30 to TRBJ2-1; D tentatively fits TRBD1 or TRBD2 (5 bases each). CDR1 and CDR2 (germline): GTSNPN, SVGIG (reference sequence). V was cut by 5 bases and J by 4 bases, with 18 bases left in between. This CDR3 is built from 15 residues.